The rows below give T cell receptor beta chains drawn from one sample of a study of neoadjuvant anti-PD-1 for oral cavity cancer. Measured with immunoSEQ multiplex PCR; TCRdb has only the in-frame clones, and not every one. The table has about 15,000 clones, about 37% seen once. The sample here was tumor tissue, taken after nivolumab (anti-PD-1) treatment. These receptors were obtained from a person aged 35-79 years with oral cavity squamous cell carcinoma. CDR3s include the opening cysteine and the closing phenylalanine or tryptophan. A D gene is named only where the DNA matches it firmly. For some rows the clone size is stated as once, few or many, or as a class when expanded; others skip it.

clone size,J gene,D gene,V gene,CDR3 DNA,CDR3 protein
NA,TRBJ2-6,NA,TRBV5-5,TGTGCCAGCAGCCAAGATAGCGGCTCTGGGGCCAACGTCCTGACTTTC,CASSQDSGSGANVLTF
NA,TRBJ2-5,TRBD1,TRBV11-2,TGTGCCAGCAGCTACAGGGGCAATAGATACCAAGAGACCCAGTACTTC,CASSYRGNRYQETQYF
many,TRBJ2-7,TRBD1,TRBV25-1,TGTGCCAGCGGCAGGGGGTCCTACGAGCAGTACTTC,CASGRGSYEQYF
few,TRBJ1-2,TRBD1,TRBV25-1,TGTGCCAGCACCCGCGGGACAGGGGACGGCTACACCTTC,CASTRGTGDGYTF
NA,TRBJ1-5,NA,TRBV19,TGTGCCAGTATGGTCGGATGGCGCAATCAGCCCCAGCATTTT,CASMVGWRNQPQHF
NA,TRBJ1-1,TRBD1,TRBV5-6,TGTGCCAGCAGCGCCCGGGACAGGCCCCCGAACACTGAAGCTTTCTTT,CASSARDRPPNTEAFF
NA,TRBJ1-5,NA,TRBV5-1,TGCGCCAGCAGCCCCTACGCGGGCCAGGGCAATCAGCCCCAGCATTTT,CASSPYAGQGNQPQHF
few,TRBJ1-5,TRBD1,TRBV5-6,TGTGCCAGCAGCCTAAACCAGGGGGTTGGCAATCAGCCCCAGCATTTT,CASSLNQGVGNQPQHF
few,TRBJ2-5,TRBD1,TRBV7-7,TGTGCCAGCAGCGACATACGGACAGGGGGAGAGACCCAGTACTTC,CASSDIRTGGETQYF
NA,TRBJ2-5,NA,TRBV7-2,TGTGCCAGCAGCTTTATCGAGGGGACCCAGTACTTC,CASSFIEGTQYF
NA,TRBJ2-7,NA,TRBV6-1,TGTGCCAGCAGTGAAGACAGGGTAGTCTACGAGCAGTACTTC,CASSEDRVVYEQYF
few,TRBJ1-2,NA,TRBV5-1,TGCGCCAGCACCATTCAACCGACGGGGCCGATGGGAGGCTACACCTTC,CASTIQPTGPMGGYTF
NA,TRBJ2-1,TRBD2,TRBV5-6,TGTGCCAGCAGCCGGCGGGGCGGGGGGTACAATGAGCAGTTCTTC,CASSRRGGGYNEQFF
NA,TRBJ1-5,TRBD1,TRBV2,TGTGCCAGCAGTGAGGGAACCGGGACAGGGTATCAGCCCCAGCATTTT,CASSEGTGTGYQPQHF
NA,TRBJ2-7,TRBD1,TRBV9,TGTGCCAGCAGCGTAGCCGGGACAGGGTCCTACGAGCAGTACTTC,CASSVAGTGSYEQYF
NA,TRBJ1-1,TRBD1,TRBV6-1,TGTGCCAGCAGTGAACAGGCAGGGGGCGCCTACGACAAAGCTTTCTTT,CASSEQAGGAYDKAFF
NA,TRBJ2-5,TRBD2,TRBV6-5,TGTGCCAGCAGCGGGACTAGCATACAAGAGACCCAGTACTTC,CASSGTSIQETQYF
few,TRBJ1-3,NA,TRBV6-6,TGTGCCAGCAGGCTCGACTCTGGAAACACCATATATTTT,CASRLDSGNTIYF
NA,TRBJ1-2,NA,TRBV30,TGTGCCTGGAGTGCGGACCTTAACTATGGCTACACCTTC,CAWSADLNYGYTF
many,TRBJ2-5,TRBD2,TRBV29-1,TGCAGCGTTGAAGATACAACTAGCGGGGACCAAGAGACCCAGTACTTC,CSVEDTTSGDQETQYF
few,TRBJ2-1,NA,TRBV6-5,TGTGCCAGCAGAATCGAGTGGGGCGATGAGCAGTTCTTC,CASRIEWGDEQFF
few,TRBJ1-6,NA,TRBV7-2,TGTGCCAGCAGCTTCAGACACGTAAATTCACCCCTCCACTTT,CASSFRHVNSPLHF
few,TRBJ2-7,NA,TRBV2,TGTGCCAGCAGGGCCGGAGGTTCCTACGAGCAGTACTTC,CASRAGGSYEQYF
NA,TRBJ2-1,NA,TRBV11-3,TGTGCCAGCAGCCTGTTCTCCTACAATGAGCAGTTCTTC,CASSLFSYNEQFF
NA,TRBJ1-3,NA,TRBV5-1,TGCGCCAGCAGCTTAGGACCGACGGTGGCGTTGGGAAACACCATATATTTT,CASSLGPTVALGNTIYF
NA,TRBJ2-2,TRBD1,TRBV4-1,TGCGCCAGCAGCCAGAAGATTTCGGTGGGGACAGATTTAACGGGGGAGCTGTTTTTT,CASSQKISVGTDLTGELFF
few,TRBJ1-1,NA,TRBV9,TGTGCCAGCAGCGTAAGTTCCCAGAACACTGAAGCTTTCTTT,CASSVSSQNTEAFF
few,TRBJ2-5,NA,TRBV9,TGTGCCAGCAGCACCCGAATACAAGAGACCCAGTACTTC,CASSTRIQETQYF
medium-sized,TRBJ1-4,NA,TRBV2,TGTGCCAGCAGCTCCAGGGTGGGGGAGGAAAAACTGTTTTTT,CASSSRVGEEKLFF
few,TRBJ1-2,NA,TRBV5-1,TGCGCCAGCAGCGGGAACAGATACTATGGCTACACCTTC,CASSGNRYYGYTF
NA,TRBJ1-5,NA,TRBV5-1,TGCGCCAGCAGCTTGGAGGCTGGGGTCCAGCCCCAGCATTTT,CASSLEAGVQPQHF
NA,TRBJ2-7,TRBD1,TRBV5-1,TGCGCCAGCAGAAGTGGGACAGGGGGATACGAGCAGTACTTC,CASRSGTGGYEQYF
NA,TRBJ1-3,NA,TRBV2,TGTGCCAGCAGTGAAAGGTCGTCGGGCTCTGGAAACACCATATATTTT,CASSERSSGSGNTIYF
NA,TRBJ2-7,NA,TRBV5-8,TGTGCCAGCAGCTTGGCGGGGGGCGACACCTCCTACGAGCAGTACTTC,CASSLAGGDTSYEQYF
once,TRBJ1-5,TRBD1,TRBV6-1,TGTGCCAGCGGGACAGGGTATAGCAATCAGCCCCAGCATTTT,CASGTGYSNQPQHF
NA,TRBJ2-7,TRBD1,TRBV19,TGTGCCAGTTCCCGGGACAGGGGGTACGAGCAGTACTTC,CASSRDRGYEQYF
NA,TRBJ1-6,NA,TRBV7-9,TGTGCCAGCCAACAGGTTACGGATTCACCCCTCCACTTT,CASQQVTDSPLHF
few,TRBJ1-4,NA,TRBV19,TGTGCCAGTAGTCCTAGGGGGAGTTCAGGAGAAAAACTGTTTTTT,CASSPRGSSGEKLFF
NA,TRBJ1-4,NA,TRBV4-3,TGCGCCAGCAGCCGGCAGGTCATCTGGAGCCCTAATGAAAAACTGTTTTTT,CASSRQVIWSPNEKLFF
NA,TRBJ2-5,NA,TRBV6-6,TGTGCCAGCAGTTATCGAGAAAAAGAGACCCAGTACTTC,CASSYREKETQYF